The entry that follows covers one TCR beta chain sequence. What it recognizes is unknown. Relative to the germline gene, one junction end is altered; a read error may explain this. The sample originates from a study of breast tumors, draining lymph nodes, adjacent tissues. General study findings and limits: Luminal-like breast cancer showed significantly higher tumor–nontumor repertoire similarity than basal-like.

Germline CDR1 reads SEHNR; CDR2 reads FQNEAQ (reference sequence). The CDR3 runs 14 residues. TCRdb used MiXCR to reprocess the multiplex PCR reads, holding one entry per CDR3 protein. Among about 140,000 distinct CDR3 sequences listed, about 31% were seen once. Samples came from axillary lymph nodes draining the breast cancer. The chain recombines TRBV7-9 with TRBJ1-4; the D gene is possibly TRBD1 (5 bases). What was sequenced was axillary lymph node tissue. The source of this sequence is a female donor with breast cancer. Some clones in this sample may be carry-over from other donors' samples. The CDR3 sequence is CASSQQGTNEKLAF. Here the CDR3 DNA reads TGTGCCAGCAGCCAGCAGGGTACTAATGAAAAGCTGGCTTTT.